This TCR beta chain was documented in a study of T cell responses to AZD1222 COVID-19 vaccine. The repertoire was sequenced with immunoSEQ multiplex PCR; TCRdb's copy has only in-frame clones and lacks some. The sample includes tens of thousands of clones, 65% to 90% of them seen just once. Findings and limits, study-wide: Nearly half of unique spike-specific TCRs reportedly avoided B.1.351 and B.1.1.7 mutated regions. Spike regions recognized by vaccine-associated CD4 TCRs spanned the protein, led by 160-218 and 743-854. Females outnumbered males among donors, who were mostly white British; clonal diversity was possibly underestimated.

As to this clone: As yet, its antigen is unknown.

The germline V and J ends were trimmed by 4 bases and 3 bases, with 19 bases remaining between them. This CDR3 comprises 16 residues. In germline, CDR1 is SNHLY, CDR2 FYNNEI. The sequence derives from an adult in good health. The source was peripheral blood, collected on day 0 of AZD1222 vaccination. The chain carries TRBV2 and TRBJ2-7, with D perhaps TRBD2 (6 bases). CDR3: CASSGNAWDSSYEQYF. The CDR3 DNA is TGTGCCAGCAGTGGGAATGCATGGGACTCAAGCTACGAGCAGTACTTC.